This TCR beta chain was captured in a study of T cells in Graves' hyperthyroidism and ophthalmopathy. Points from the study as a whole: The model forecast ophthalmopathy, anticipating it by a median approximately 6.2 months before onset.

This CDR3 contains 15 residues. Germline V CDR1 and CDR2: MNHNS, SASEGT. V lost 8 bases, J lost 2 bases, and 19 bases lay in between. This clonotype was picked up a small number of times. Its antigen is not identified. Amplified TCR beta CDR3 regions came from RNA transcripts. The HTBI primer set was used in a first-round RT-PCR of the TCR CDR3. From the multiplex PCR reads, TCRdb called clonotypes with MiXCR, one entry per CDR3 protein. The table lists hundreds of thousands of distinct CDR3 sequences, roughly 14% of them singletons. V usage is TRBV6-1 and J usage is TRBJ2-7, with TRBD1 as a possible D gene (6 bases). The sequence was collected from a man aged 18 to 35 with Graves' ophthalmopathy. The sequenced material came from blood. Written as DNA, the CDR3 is TGTGCCAGCCTTTGGGGGCCTGGAATCGCCTACGAGCAGTACTTC. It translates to CASLWGPGIAYEQYF.